This T cell receptor (beta chain) emerged from a study of shared clonotypes between healthy human individuals. Data came from immunoSEQ multiplex PCR; TCRdb stores just in-frame clones and leaves some out. The sample lists about 340,000 clones; less than 75% were seen once. V lost 9 bases to trimming and J lost 1 base; unmatched junction nucleotides: 3. Germline V CDR1 and CDR2: MDHEN, SYDVKM. This CDR3 comprises 14 residues. The rearrangement joins TRBV28 to TRBJ2-3; 11 bases are shared with TRBD2. What was sequenced was memory CD4+ T cells sorted from blood. Subset described: CD45RA-negative fraction. The sequence derives from a man aged 25-45 years in good health. The CDR3 here is CASQGLAGTDTQYF. The DNA for the CDR3 is TGTGCCAGTCAGGGACTAGCGGGCACAGATACGCAGTATTTT.